Included here is one TCR beta chain sequence, with context. The target antigen is unknown. The record originates from a study of cytomegalovirus exposure and HLA in healthy donors. Study-wide background: Among about 190 million T cells, an earlier analysis found 95 million to 140 million unique TCR beta sequences. General study findings and limits: Among CMV-associated TCR beta chains, most appeared HLA-restricted in a later analysis. Association of a missense DCLRE1C variant with TCR beta V- and J-gene trimming was reported in a later analysis.

The PCR used 60 Vbeta and 13 Jbeta primers. Measured with immunoSEQ multiplex PCR; TCRdb has only the in-frame clones, and not every one. This sample carries some 190,000 clones, 65% to 85% of them seen once, and the ten largest clones take under 2%. CDR1 MNHNS and CDR2 SASEGT come from the germline V gene. CDR3 length equals 18 residues. V lost 0 bases and J 1 base, leaving 16 bases between the germline ends. This clonotype was obtained from a middle-aged man in good health and CMV-seropositive. The chain employs TRBV6-1 and TRBJ1-5; tentatively, D is TRBD1 (6 bases). Material: PBMCs. The CDR3 sequence is CASSEAPGRGGSNQPQHF. CDR3 DNA sequence: TGTGCCAGCAGTGAAGCGCCTGGTCGTGGGGGCAGCAATCAGCCCCAGCATTTT.